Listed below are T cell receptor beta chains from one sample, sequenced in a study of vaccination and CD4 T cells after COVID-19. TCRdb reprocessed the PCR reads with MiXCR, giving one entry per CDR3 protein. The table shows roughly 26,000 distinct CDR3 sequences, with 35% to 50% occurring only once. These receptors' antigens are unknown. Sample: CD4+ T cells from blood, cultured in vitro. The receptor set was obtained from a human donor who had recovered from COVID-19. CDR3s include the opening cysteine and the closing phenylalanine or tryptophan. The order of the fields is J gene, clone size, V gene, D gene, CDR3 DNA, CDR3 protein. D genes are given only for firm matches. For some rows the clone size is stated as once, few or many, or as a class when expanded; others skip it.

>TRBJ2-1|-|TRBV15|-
TGTGCCACCAGCAGAGAAAGGGAGTACTACAATGAGCAGTTCTTC
CATSREREYYNEQFF
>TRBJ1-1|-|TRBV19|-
TGTGCCAGTCGTATCGGGGATCGGTACACTGAAGCTTTCTTT
CASRIGDRYTEAFF
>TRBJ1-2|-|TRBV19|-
TGTGCCAGTAGTACCACGACACAGAACTATGGCTACACCTTC
CASSTTTQNYGYTF
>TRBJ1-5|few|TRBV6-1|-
TGTGCCAGCAGTGGGGACTGGGATCAGCCCCAGCATTTT
CASSGDWDQPQHF
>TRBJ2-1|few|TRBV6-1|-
TGTGCCAGCAGTGAACAGGGGCATGAGCAGTTCTTC
CASSEQGHEQFF
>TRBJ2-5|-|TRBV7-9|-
TGTGCCAGCAGCAACCTAGCTACAGAGACCCAGTACTTC
CASSNLATETQYF
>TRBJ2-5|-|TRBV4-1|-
TGCGCCAGCAGCCAAGGTGTGGTGGCTGGGGAGACCCAGTACTTC
CASSQGVVAGETQYF
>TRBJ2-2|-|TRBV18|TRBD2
TGTGCCAGCTCACCAAAAGCTAGCGGGGCCTCGAACACCGGGGAGCTGTTTTTT
CASSPKASGASNTGELFF
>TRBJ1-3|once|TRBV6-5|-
TGTGCCAGCAGTTACACGCAGGGGAGAAACACCATATATTTT
CASSYTQGRNTIYF
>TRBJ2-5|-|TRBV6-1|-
TGTGCCAGCAGGCCCCTCGTGGTCGAGACCCAGTACTTC
CASRPLVVETQYF
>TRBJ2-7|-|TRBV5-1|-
TGCGCCAGCAGCTTGGACCCAGGCACCTCCTACGAGCAGTACTTC
CASSLDPGTSYEQYF
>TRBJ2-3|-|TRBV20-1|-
TGCAGTGCCTCAGGCCGTTCGGCAGAACGAATAGATAGCACAGATACGCAGTATTTT
CSASGRSAERIDSTDTQYF
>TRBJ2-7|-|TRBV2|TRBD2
TGTGCCAGCAGTGGAAGACTAGCGTCGCAACCAAATACCTACGAGCAGTACTTC
CASSGRLASQPNTYEQYF
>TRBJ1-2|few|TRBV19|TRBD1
TGTGCCAGTAGAGGGACCGGGACAGGCTATGGCTACACCTTC
CASRGTGTGYGYTF
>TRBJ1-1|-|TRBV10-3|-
TGTGCTACTATATCGGGATTAAGGACGAACACTGAAGCTTTCTTT
CATISGLRTNTEAFF
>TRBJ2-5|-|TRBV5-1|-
TGCGCCAGCAGCTTGGCCAGGACCGGGGAGACCCAGTACTTC
CASSLARTGETQYF
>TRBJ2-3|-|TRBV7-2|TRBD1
TGTGCCAGCAGCTTAGGGACAGGGTTAGATACGCAGTATTTT
CASSLGTGLDTQYF
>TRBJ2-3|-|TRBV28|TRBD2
TGTGCCAGCCTGGCGGGGGGGCCAAGGGATACGCAGTATTTT
CASLAGGPRDTQYF
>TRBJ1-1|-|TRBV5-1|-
TGCGCCAGCAGCTTTTCAGGGAGTCATGAAGCTTTCTTT
CASSFSGSHEAFF
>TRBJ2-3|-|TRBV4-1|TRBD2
TGCGCCAGCAGCCAAATGACTAGCCGTCTCATAGATACGCAGTATTTT
CASSQMTSRLIDTQYF
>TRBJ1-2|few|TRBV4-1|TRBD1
TGCGCCAGCAGCCAGACGGGGGGACAGGGGATCTATGGCTACACCTTC
CASSQTGGQGIYGYTF
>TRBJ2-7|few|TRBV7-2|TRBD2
TGTGCCAGCAGCTTAGCGCATCTAGCGGGAGTATACGAGCAGTACTTC
CASSLAHLAGVYEQYF
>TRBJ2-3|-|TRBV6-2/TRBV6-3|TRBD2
TGTGCCAGCAGGACTAGCGGGAGGCCAGATACGCAGTATTTT
CASRTSGRPDTQYF
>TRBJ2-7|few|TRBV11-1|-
TGTGCCAGCAGCCCTGATACTTGGAAGCAGTACTTC
CASSPDTWKQYF
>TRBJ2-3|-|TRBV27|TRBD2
TGTGCCAGCAGTACTAGCGGGGTTAGCACAGATACGCAGTATTTT
CASSTSGVSTDTQYF
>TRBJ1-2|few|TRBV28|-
-
CASSSSGLDYGYTF
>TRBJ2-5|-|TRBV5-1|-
TGCGCCAGCAGCCCAGATAAAGAGACCCAGTACTTC
CASSPDKETQYF
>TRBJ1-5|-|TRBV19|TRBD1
TGTGCCAGTAGTCACGGGACAGGGGGCAATCAGCCCCAGCATTTT
CASSHGTGGNQPQHF
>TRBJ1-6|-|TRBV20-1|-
TGCAGTGCTAGCGGGGGGAACAATTCACCCCTCCACTTT
CSASGGNNSPLHF
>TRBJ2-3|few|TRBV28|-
TGTGCCAGCAGTTCCGCGGGGAGCGGAGTTAGCACAGATACGCAGTATTTT
CASSSAGSGVSTDTQYF
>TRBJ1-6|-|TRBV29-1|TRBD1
TGCAGCGTTGGTACAGGGGTTTATAATTCACCCCTCCACTTT
CSVGTGVYNSPLHF
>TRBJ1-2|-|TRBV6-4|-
TGTGCCAGCAGTGACGGCAGGGGATATGGCTACACCTTC
CASSDGRGYGYTF
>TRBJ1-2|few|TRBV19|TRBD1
TGTGCCAGTAGTAGACAGGGTAACGGCTACACCTTC
CASSRQGNGYTF
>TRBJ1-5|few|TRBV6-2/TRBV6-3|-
TGTGCCAGCAGTTTTATCAACCTGGGGGGTCAGCCCCAGCATTTT
CASSFINLGGQPQHF
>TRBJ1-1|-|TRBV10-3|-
TGTGCCATCAGTGTCGGGGGCGGGGTCAGCACTGAAGCTTTCTTT
CAISVGGGVSTEAFF